This T cell receptor (beta chain) was recorded in a study of Ad26.COV2.S vaccination and SARS-CoV-2 variants. Regarding the study as a whole: Researchers cautioned that TCR breadth and depth analyses may have underestimated total T cell responses.

Method: immunoSEQ multiplex PCR; TCRdb's copy keeps in-frame clones and lacks some. This sample has about 350,000 clones, with 75% to 90% found just once. To note about this clone: Its cognate antigen is unknown.

Trimming removed 6 bases from V and 3 bases from J; junction bases left unmatched: 10. CDR1 and CDR2 (germline): LNHDA, SQIVND (reference sequence). CDR3 length: 18 amino acids. Treatment denoted: 15 to 20 received Ad26.COV2.S at low or high dose, single or two shots; roughly five received placebo; per-sample allocation not given. Sampling was performed 63 days after the first vaccine or placebo injection. An 18-55-year-old adult in Boston served as donor. The TCR comes from a person between 18 and 59 years old who received the Ad26.COV2.S COVID-19 vaccine or a placebo. Sequences were derived from peripheral blood, sampled in a trial of Ad26.COV2.S vaccine versus placebo. The chain employs TRBV19 and TRBJ2-6; 11 positions match TRBD2. The DNA for the CDR3 is TGTGCCAGTAGGAATCTAGCGGGAGGAGAAAATGGGGCCAACGTCCTGACTTTC. Translation gives CASRNLAGGENGANVLTF.